The rows below give T cell receptor beta chains drawn from one sample of a study of cytomegalovirus exposure and HLA in healthy donors. The table came from immunoSEQ multiplex PCR; TCRdb's copy has only in-frame clones and leaves some out. The sample comprises 90,000 to 150,000 clones, 6.5% to 9.5% of which are singletons, and approximately 6.6% rests with the top ten. Material for sequencing was PBMCs. The receptors were sampled from a woman between 35 and 50 years old in good health and CMV-seropositive. Both conserved end residues are part of each CDR3. Each record gives: clone size, J gene, D gene, V gene, CDR3 DNA, CDR3 protein. A D gene is named only where the DNA matches it firmly. Clone size is given for some rows only: seen once, a few or many times, or a class if the clone is expanded.

abundance: few; j_gene: TRBJ1-5; d_gene: TRBD1; v_gene: TRBV5-1; CDR3nt: TGCGCCAGCAGCTTGGACAGGGGGCGACAGCCCCAGCATTTT; CDR3aa: CASSLDRGRQPQHF
abundance: NA; j_gene: TRBJ1-3; d_gene: TRBD1; v_gene: TRBV5-1; CDR3nt: TGCGCCAGCAGCATTGGACAGGGTGGTAACACCATATATTTT; CDR3aa: CASSIGQGGNTIYF
abundance: NA; j_gene: TRBJ1-1; d_gene: NA; v_gene: TRBV7-2; CDR3nt: TGTGCCAGCAGCTTGAGAGGGACTGAAGCTTTCTTT; CDR3aa: CASSLRGTEAFF
abundance: few; j_gene: TRBJ1-2; d_gene: NA; v_gene: TRBV6-5; CDR3nt: TGTGCCAGCAGTGACGGTGGAGGGGAAGGCTACACCTTC; CDR3aa: CASSDGGGEGYTF
abundance: few; j_gene: TRBJ1-4; d_gene: TRBD1; v_gene: TRBV5-4; CDR3nt: TGTGCCAGCAGCTTGCCCTCGGCAGGGGGCAAGGAAAAACTGTTTTTT; CDR3aa: CASSLPSAGGKEKLFF
abundance: few; j_gene: TRBJ1-1; d_gene: NA; v_gene: TRBV11-2; CDR3nt: TGTGCCAGCAGCTTAGATAGGGGCCGGAGAGTAGTGGGAAACACTGAAGCTTTCTTT; CDR3aa: CASSLDRGRRVVGNTEAFF
abundance: NA; j_gene: TRBJ1-1; d_gene: NA; v_gene: TRBV30; CDR3nt: TGTGCCTGTAACAGCTTACACACTGAAGCTTTCTTT; CDR3aa: CACNSLHTEAFF
abundance: NA; j_gene: TRBJ1-1; d_gene: NA; v_gene: TRBV18; CDR3nt: TGTGCCAGCTCACCTGTAGGGAGGAACACTGAAGCTTTCTTT; CDR3aa: CASSPVGRNTEAFF
abundance: few; j_gene: TRBJ1-2; d_gene: TRBD1; v_gene: TRBV5-4; CDR3nt: TGTGCCAGCAGCAGCCGGGACAGGGTTCTTGGCTACACCTTC; CDR3aa: CASSSRDRVLGYTF
abundance: few; j_gene: TRBJ2-2; d_gene: TRBD1; v_gene: TRBV7-9; CDR3nt: TGTGCCAGCAGCCCCACCCACCGACAGGGGGCGAACGGGGAGCTGTTTTTT; CDR3aa: CASSPTHRQGANGELFF
abundance: few; j_gene: TRBJ2-5; d_gene: NA; v_gene: TRBV2; CDR3nt: TGTGCCAGCGGTCGGACAGCGTACCAAGAGACCCAGTACTTC; CDR3aa: CASGRTAYQETQYF
abundance: NA; j_gene: TRBJ1-2; d_gene: NA; v_gene: TRBV11-2; CDR3nt: TGTGCCAGCAGCTCCACTTCACCATCAGGAGGAGCTCTGGGCTACACCTTC; CDR3aa: CASSSTSPSGGALGYTF
abundance: few; j_gene: TRBJ2-7; d_gene: NA; v_gene: TRBV21-1; CDR3nt: TGTGCCAGCAGCAAAGTTAGCGGGGTCTCCTACGAGCAGTACTTC; CDR3aa: CASSKVSGVSYEQYF
abundance: few; j_gene: TRBJ2-1; d_gene: TRBD2; v_gene: TRBV5-1; CDR3nt: TGCGCCAGCAGCTTGGAACAGAGCGGGGGGGTGCCGAATGAGCAGTTCTTC; CDR3aa: CASSLEQSGGVPNEQFF
abundance: NA; j_gene: TRBJ2-2; d_gene: NA; v_gene: TRBV5-4; CDR3nt: TGTGCCAGCAGCCCAAGGACAGACGCCACCGGGGAGCTGTTTTTT; CDR3aa: CASSPRTDATGELFF
abundance: NA; j_gene: TRBJ2-7; d_gene: TRBD1; v_gene: TRBV29-1; CDR3nt: TGCAGCGTTGAATGGACAGGGGTTTACGAGCAGTACTTC; CDR3aa: CSVEWTGVYEQYF
abundance: few; j_gene: TRBJ2-7; d_gene: TRBD1; v_gene: TRBV27; CDR3nt: TGTGCCAGCAGTTCCCGGGACAGGTACTACGAGCAGTACTTC; CDR3aa: CASSSRDRYYEQYF
abundance: NA; j_gene: TRBJ1-3; d_gene: NA; v_gene: TRBV10-1; CDR3nt: TGCGCCAGCAGGATGGCTTCATCTGGAAACACCATATATTTT; CDR3aa: CASRMASSGNTIYF
abundance: NA; j_gene: TRBJ1-2; d_gene: TRBD1; v_gene: TRBV5-1; CDR3nt: TGCGCCAGCAGCTTGGGACAGGGTGCCTATGGCTACACCTTC; CDR3aa: CASSLGQGAYGYTF
abundance: few; j_gene: TRBJ2-6; d_gene: NA; v_gene: TRBV27; CDR3nt: TGTGCCAGCAGTTTATTCTCTGACAACTCTGGGGCCAACGTCCTGACTTTC; CDR3aa: CASSLFSDNSGANVLTF
abundance: few; j_gene: TRBJ1-1; d_gene: NA; v_gene: TRBV5-1; CDR3nt: TGCGCCAGCAGCTTGAACTGGGGGGGGACTGAAGCTTTCTTT; CDR3aa: CASSLNWGGTEAFF
abundance: NA; j_gene: TRBJ2-2; d_gene: NA; v_gene: TRBV30; CDR3nt: TGTGCCTCCCCTAGGGGAACAGGGGAGCTGTTTTTT; CDR3aa: CASPRGTGELFF
abundance: few; j_gene: TRBJ2-5; d_gene: TRBD1; v_gene: TRBV27; CDR3nt: TGTGCCAGCAGTTTAACCTACAGGGGTAGGGAGACCCAGTACTTC; CDR3aa: CASSLTYRGRETQYF
abundance: NA; j_gene: TRBJ1-4; d_gene: TRBD1; v_gene: TRBV9; CDR3nt: TGTGCCAGCAGCCCAGACAGGGTTATTGGAAAACTGTTTTTT; CDR3aa: CASSPDRVIGKLFF
abundance: NA; j_gene: TRBJ2-7; d_gene: NA; v_gene: TRBV25-1; CDR3nt: TGTGCCAGCAGTGAATTACAGGTGGGAGAGCAGTACTTC; CDR3aa: CASSELQVGEQYF
abundance: NA; j_gene: TRBJ2-5; d_gene: TRBD1; v_gene: TRBV4-2; CDR3nt: TGTGCCAGCAGCCCGGGACAGGGGAGGGAGACCCAGTACTTC; CDR3aa: CASSPGQGRETQYF
abundance: NA; j_gene: TRBJ1-1; d_gene: NA; v_gene: TRBV5-6; CDR3nt: TGTGCCAGCAGCTACCTCGCCAGGGGAGAAGCTTTCTTT; CDR3aa: CASSYLARGEAFF
abundance: NA; j_gene: TRBJ2-7; d_gene: TRBD2; v_gene: TRBV5-4; CDR3nt: TGTGCCAGCAGCTTGGGCGGGGGGCACCTCTCCTACGAGCAGTACTTC; CDR3aa: CASSLGGGHLSYEQYF